Listed below are T cell receptor beta chains from one sample, sequenced in a study of T cells after yellow fever vaccination. One entry per CDR3 protein results from TCRdb running MiXCR on the 5' RACE reads. The sample shows under 600,000 distinct CDR3 sequences, 21% of them seen only once. The material was PBMCs, obtained approximately 20 days after the first yellow fever vaccination. The source is a man aged 18 to 30 who received the YFV17D yellow fever vaccine. Both conserved end residues are part of each CDR3. The order of the fields is J gene, V gene, CDR3 protein.

>TRBJ2-7|TRBV9
CASSARGVEQYF
>TRBJ2-1|TRBV20-1
CSARDGTGHNYNEQFF
>TRBJ2-1|TRBV29-1
CSVEDRANEQFF
>TRBJ2-1|TRBV20-1
CSARQGPINEQFF
>TRBJ2-1|TRBV5-4
CASSLGTGYYNEQFF
>TRBJ1-2|TRBV5-1
CASSLTGGEAGYTF
>TRBJ1-4|TRBV7-9
CASSEGTPWEANEKLFF
>TRBJ1-1|TRBV27
CASSAGQGVGTEAFF
>TRBJ2-1|TRBV6-2/TRBV6-3
CASSYRVSYNEQFF
>TRBJ1-1|TRBV6-2/TRBV6-3
CASSYEQGASEAFF
>TRBJ1-5|TRBV12-3/TRBV12-4
CASSLEVNQPQHF
>TRBJ1-5|TRBV11-2
CASSARDREYYSNQPQHF
>TRBJ2-3|TRBV5-4
CASSPGGGLDAQYF
>TRBJ2-1|TRBV11-1
CASRLALGQRTSGSYNEQFF
>TRBJ2-7|TRBV20-1
CSARQGPYEQYF